This T cell receptor (beta chain) was profiled in a study of shared clonotypes between healthy human individuals. Profiled with immunoSEQ multiplex PCR; TCRdb holds only in-frame clones, not every one. Among over 2 million clones listed, just under 95% were seen once. Findings and limits, study-wide: Sampling included only blood; tissue repertoires likely differ. Larger richness was generally estimated for naive than memory subsets. Investigators expected sequencing depth to affect clonotype sharing among donors.

CD45RO-negative, CCR7-selected cells formed the naive CD8 fraction, which excluded terminally differentiated effector memory CD45RA+ cells. On this clone: Its target is not known. The same CDR3 arises from other DNA sequences in this sample as well.

This CDR3 comprises 15 residues. The V gene's germline CDR1 is SNHLY and CDR2 FYNNEI. With 4 bases clipped from V and 2 bases from J, the junction kept 6 bases outside the gene matches. The sequence came from a man aged 18 to 29 in good health. Sequencing was done on a sample of naive CD8+ T cells sorted from blood. This chain links TRBV2 with TRBJ2-3, with 7 bases aligning to TRBD1. CDR3 sequence (DNA): TGTGCCAGCAGTGTGGGGCAGGGGGACACAGATACGCAGTATTTT. Its translation is CASSVGQGDTDTQYF.